This passage covers 8 T cell receptor beta chains from one sample sequenced in a study of T cells in Graves' hyperthyroidism and ophthalmopathy (dated 2019 in TCRdb). Receptor libraries were prepared by multiplex PCR. Sequencing relied on an Illumina HiSeq 2000. TCR beta CDR3 regions were amplified from RNA transcripts. A first-round RT-PCR of the TCR CDR3 used the HTBI primer set with the Qiagen OneStep RT-PCR kit. TCRdb trimmed the raw reads at Q25, called clones with MiXCR and kept productive beta chains. CDR3 protein sequences are deduplicated, and each keeps its most common genes and DNA. The sample table contains about 590,000 distinct CDR3 sequences; only one count was recorded for more than 15% of them. The leading ten clones occupy around 7.8% of the sample. The sequencing input was blood. The source of these receptors is a woman in her 30s with Graves' hyperthyroidism.

The chain couples TRBV11-2 to TRBJ2-5; possible D gene TRBD2, 6 bases. Looked up from germline, CDR1 is SGHAT and CDR2 is FQNNGV. The CDR3 contains 17 residues. V was shortened by 4 bases and J by 6 bases, with 24 bases between the two germline ends. This chain's CDR3 is CASSSRSPAGVSKTQYF. Here the CDR3 DNA reads TGTGCCAGCAGCTCCCGGAGTCCAGCGGGTGTTTCAAAGACCCAGTACTTC. The complete variable domain, with remaining parts taken from reference TRBV11-2 and TRBJ2-5, reads EAGVAQSPRYKIIEKRQSVAFWCNPISGHATLYWYQQILGQGPKLLIQFQNNGVVDDSQLPKDRFSAERLKGVDSTLKIQPAKLEDSAVYLCASSSRSPAGVSKTQYFGPGTRLLVL.

This clonotype was detected once. The J gene is TRBJ2-4, the V gene TRBV27; D gene unclear. Germline CDR1 MNHEY, CDR2 SMNVEV (reference sequence). Trimming removed 0 bases at V and 0 bases at J, with 3 bases between. This CDR3 is 14 amino acids long. The CDR3 DNA is TGTGCCAGCAGTTTATCCCTAGCCAAAAACATTCAGTACTTC. Protein product: CASSLSLAKNIQYF.

A few counts support this clonotype. The chain carries TRBV13 and TRBJ2-1; D unclear. Germline CDR1 and CDR2: PRHDT and FYEKMQ (reference sequence). This CDR3 region has 14 residues. Trimming took off 2 bases at V and 3 bases at J, with 8 bases between the two ends. The CDR3 protein is CASSLLGDYNEQFF. The CDR3 region has the DNA TGTGCCAGCAGCTTATTGGGTGACTACAATGAGCAGTTCTTC.

To note about this clonotype: Germline is not matched at one junction end, which may reflect a read error. The chain couples TRBV6-2 or TRBV6-3 to TRBJ2-5; possible D gene TRBD2, 6 bases. The V gene's germline CDR1 is MNHEY and CDR2 SVGEGT. CDR3 length equals 15 residues. In nucleotides, the CDR3 is TGTGCCAGCAGTTATGCAGCCTCGGAAATGGAGGGTCAGCACTTC. Translated, it gives CASSYAASEMEGQHF.

The rearrangement joins TRBV6-1 to TRBJ2-1; 9 bases fit TRBD2. This CDR3 is built from 15 residues. Germline-derived CDR1 and CDR2 are MNHNS and SASEGT. Germline trimming cut 5 bases from V and 8 bases from J; bases unmatched to any gene: 10. The CDR3 loop is CASSFRASGTDEQFF. In DNA form, the CDR3 reads TGTGCCAGCAGTTTTAGGGCTAGCGGGACCGATGAGCAGTTCTTC.

This clonotype was counted many times. The genes are TRBV7-3 and TRBJ1-1; D is uncertain. This CDR3 spans 13 amino acids. V lost 3 bases to trimming and J lost 5 bases, with 10 bases between them. Germline V CDR1 and CDR2: SGHTA, FQGTGA. In DNA form, the CDR3 reads TGTGCCAGCAGCTTCACATGGCAGACTGAAGCTTTCTTT. It is translated as CASSFTWQTEAFF.

This clonotype was seen repeatedly, ten times or more. V usage is TRBV20-1 and J usage is TRBJ2-3; no clear D. V dropped 5 bases and J dropped 2 bases, with 11 bases sitting between them. Germline-derived CDR1 and CDR2 are DFQATT and SNEGSKA (reference sequence). The CDR3 loop spans 13 amino acids. CDR3 DNA sequence: TGCAGTGCTGGACGGGTGAACACAGATACGCAGTATTTT. Protein sequence: CSAGRVNTDTQYF.

The V call is TRBV20-1, the J call TRBJ2-7; 7 bases align to TRBD1. Germline values: CDR1 DFQATT, CDR2 SNEGSKA (reference sequence). V lost 5 bases and J lost 1; bases outside the gene matches: 11. The CDR3 runs to 15 residues. The DNA of the CDR3 is TGCAGTGCTGATGAACCGGGACAGAAGTCCTACGAGCAGTACTTC. Translating gives CSADEPGQKSYEQYF.